This T cell receptor beta chain came from a study of human T cells and chemical hapten exposure. Stated time point: patch test 1, 2 weeks after DPC sensitization. Stated treatment: therapeutic diphenylcyclopropenone sensitization with weekly scalp DPC. This clonotype was seen at least ten times. Unique molecular identifiers were attached to individual cDNA molecules within the library. How the authors handled the data: A per-sample median of roughly 96,000 TCRs was observed, with counts ranging from roughly 20,000 to 700,000. MiXCR was run by TCRdb on the RACE reads, yielding one entry per CDR3 protein. Clone size and V and J calls follow TCRdb, not the original study. The sample includes under 65,000 distinct CDR3 sequences, around 9.3% of them seen just once. V lost 5 bases and J lost 6; bases outside the gene matches: 4. This CDR3 is built from 13 residues. Germline V CDR1 and CDR2: LNHDA, SQIVND (reference sequence).

The TCR comes from a woman aged 45-65 years with alopecia areata. Some clones in this sample may be carry-over from other donors' samples. The sample here was whole blood, taken in connection with sensitization to the hapten diphenylcyclopropenone (DPC). V usage is TRBV19 and J usage is TRBJ1-5; 7 positions agree with TRBD1. DNA of the CDR3: TGTGCCAGTAGTTTCAGGGGGATTCAGCCCCAGCATTTT. Its translation is CASSFRGIQPQHF.